Given below is one TCR beta chain in context. These data belong to a study of Ad26.COV2.S vaccination and SARS-CoV-2 variants. Libraries were prepared by immunoSEQ multiplex PCR; TCRdb keeps only in-frame clonotypes and omits some of them. The sample yields about 350,000 clones, 80% to 90% seen once. Treatment specified: some 20 received Ad26.COV2.S at low or high dose, single or two shots; about 5 received placebo; per-sample allocation not given. Vaccine and placebo recipients were sampled on day 63 after the first injection. The source of this sequence is a person aged 18 to 59 who received the Ad26.COV2.S COVID-19 vaccine or a placebo. Sample: peripheral blood, taken in a trial of Ad26.COV2.S vaccine versus placebo.

CDR3 sequence: CASSLFARRVFEFF. CDR3 bases: TGTGCCAGCAGTTTATTTGCCCGGCGGGTGTTTGAGTTCTTC. The rearrangement links TRBV27 to TRBJ2-1; TRBD2 is a possible D gene (5 bases). The CDR3 consists of 14 residues. V dropped 1 base and J dropped 14 bases, with 18 bases sitting between them. The germline gives CDR1 MNHEY, CDR2 SMNVEV (reference sequence).